These 21 T cell receptor beta chains were all obtained from the same sample, sequenced in a study of T cell responses to AZD1222 COVID-19 vaccine. Generated by immunoSEQ multiplex PCR, the TCRdb table keeps only in-frame clones and is missing some. The sample lists 100,000 to 150,000 clones; around 87% were seen once. Sequencing was performed on peripheral blood, taken on day 0 of AZD1222 vaccination. The receptors here all came from an adult in good health.

The chain is built from TRBV5-5 and TRBJ2-1; unclear D gene. The CDR3 totals 11 residues. Germline V gene data show CDR1 as SGHKS and CDR2 as YYEKEE (reference sequence). V dropped 7 bases and J dropped 7 bases, with 9 bases sitting between them. The CDR3 nucleotides are TGTGCCAGCTCCCTATATAATGAGCAGTTCTTC. Translated, it gives CASSLYNEQFF.

The rearrangement joins TRBV2 to TRBJ1-1; 10 bases are shared with TRBD1. Germline V gene lookup returns CDR1 SNHLY and CDR2 FYNNEI. V trimming: 6 bases; J trimming: 5 bases; junction bases outside the gene matches: 6. This CDR3 comprises 14 residues. CDR3 loop: CASSRQGAQTEAFF. Here the CDR3 DNA reads TGTGCCAGCAGCCGACAGGGGGCGCAAACTGAAGCTTTCTTT.

This rearrangement joins TRBV5-1 to TRBJ1-1; TRBD1 might be the D (6 bases). Germline loops: CDR1 SGHRS, CDR2 YFSETQ. The CDR3 has 17 residues. V lost 4 bases and J 5 bases, leaving 24 bases between the germline ends. The CDR3 is CASSAGLLGARETEAFF. The CDR3 DNA reads TGCGCCAGCAGCGCAGGCCTCTTGGGGGCGAGGGAAACTGAAGCTTTCTTT. Based on the CDR3 plus reference TRBV5-1 and TRBJ1-1, the full variable domain is KAGVTQTPRYLIKTRGQQVTLSCSPISGHRSVSWYQQTPGQGLQFLFEYFSETQRNKGNFPGRFSGRQFSNSRSEMNVSTLELGDSALYLCASSAGLLGARETEAFFGQGTRLTVV.

This clone was seen more than once but under ten times. The chain joins TRBV24-1 to TRBJ2-3, with a weak D call TRBD1 (5 bases). Trimming left V 4 bases short and J 0 bases short, with 13 bases between. The CDR3 spans 16 residues. Germline CDR1 and CDR2: KGHDR and SFDVKD. The CDR3 reads CATSDPRASSTDTQYF. The DNA for the CDR3 is TGTGCCACCAGTGACCCCAGGGCCTCTAGCACAGATACGCAGTATTTT.

The chain carries TRBV5-8 and TRBJ1-2; TRBD1 is a possible D gene (5 bases). This CDR3 has 18 amino acids. Germline CDR1 is SGHTS and CDR2 is YDEGEE. V was trimmed by 1 base and J by 5 bases, leaving 24 bases between them. This chain's CDR3 is CASSLWAAGTQARYGYTF. The CDR3 DNA reads as TGTGCCAGCAGCTTGTGGGCAGCCGGGACTCAAGCGCGGTATGGCTACACCTTC.

This clone turned up a few times. The chain recombines TRBV7-9 with TRBJ1-2; 9 bases fit TRBD1. This CDR3 is built from 16 residues. Germline V lookup: CDR1 SEHNR, CDR2 FQNEAQ (reference sequence). The trim removed 0 bases at V and 8 bases at J, leaving 10 bases unmatched. The CDR3 DNA follows: TGTGCCAGCAGCTTAGCGACGGGACAGGGAACGAGGGGCTACACCTTC. Translating it yields CASSLATGQGTRGYTF. The complete variable domain, with remaining parts taken from reference TRBV7-9 and TRBJ1-2, reads DTGVSQNPRHKITKRGQNVTFRCDPISEHNRLYWYRQTLGQGPEFLTYFQNEAQLEKSRLLSDRFSAERPKGSFSTLEIQRTEQGDSAMYLCASSLATGQGTRGYTFGSGTRLTVV.

Points on this clone: The limits of the CDR3 on the DNA are not certain, so only TCRdb's listed CDR3 is given. The chain recombines TRBV27 with TRBJ1-1. Both ends counted, the CDR3 spans 12 residues. CDR1 and CDR2 from the germline V gene are MNHEY and SMNVEV (reference sequence). The chain's CDR3 is CASSSSGRAAFF.

The V call is TRBV19, the J call TRBJ1-5, with no clear D. Germline CDR1 is LNHDA and CDR2 is SQIVND (reference sequence). This CDR3 has 14 amino acids. V was cut by 3 bases and J by 2 bases, with 8 bases left in between. CDR3 sequence: CASSIRVGNQPQHF. For the CDR3, the DNA is TGTGCCAGTAGTATTAGGGTCGGCAATCAGCCCCAGCATTTT.

This CDR3 reads CASSTRSYNEQFF. Here the CDR3 DNA reads TGTGCCAGCAGCACCCGCTCCTACAATGAGCAGTTCTTC. The V call is TRBV7-2, the J call TRBJ2-1; the D is unclear. The CDR3 is 13 residues long. The germline gives CDR1 SGHTA, CDR2 FQGNSA. Trimming removed 5 bases from V and 0 bases from J, with 5 bases in between.

The gene calls are TRBV30 and TRBJ1-4; 7 bases agree with TRBD1. The CDR3 consists of 12 residues. Germline V CDR1 and CDR2: GTSNPN, SVGIG (reference sequence). Losses at the gene ends were 2 bases for V and 14 bases for J; bases not matched to a gene: 8. CDR3 coding DNA: TGTGCCTGGAGTACAGGGGCTCCCGGGCTGTTTTTT. Its protein product is CAWSTGAPGLFF.

V is TRBV19 and J is TRBJ1-5; 10 positions agree with TRBD1. Germline CDR1 LNHDA, CDR2 SQIVND (reference sequence). The CDR3 has 15 amino acids. V shed 5 bases, J shed 9 bases, and the junction held 10 bases outside the gene matches. CDR3 protein: CASSEDRGSEGPQHF. CDR3 sequence (DNA): TGTGCCAGTAGTGAGGACAGGGGGTCTGAGGGGCCCCAGCATTTT.

The chain carries TRBV4-2 and TRBJ1-4; 9 bases are shared with TRBD1. With 4 bases clipped from V and 12 bases from J, the junction kept 12 bases outside the gene matches. The V gene's germline CDR1 is LGHNA and CDR2 YNFKEQ. The CDR3 covers 15 residues. CDR3 sequence: CASSPGGTGYAELFF. The CDR3 DNA sequence: TGTGCCAGCAGCCCAGGAGGGACAGGGTATGCCGAACTGTTTTTT.

V is TRBV6-5 and J is TRBJ1-5; 9 bases are a match to TRBD1. The germline V gene has CDR1 MNHEY and CDR2 SVGAGI. The CDR3 sequence is 15 residues long. J was trimmed by 2 bases and V by 7 bases; bases with no gene match: 6. CDR3 in DNA: TGTGCCAGCACTTTTACAGGGGGCGGCAATCAGCCCCAGCATTTT. Translated: CASTFTGGGNQPQHF.

The CDR3 spells CASSLRQGKGEKLFF. In DNA, the CDR3 is TGTGCCAGCAGCCTTAGACAGGGAAAGGGTGAAAAACTGTTTTTT. This chain joins TRBV11-2 and TRBJ1-4; 7 positions agree with TRBD1. The CDR3 has 15 amino acids. Unmatched junction bases numbered 10, after V lost 5 bases and J lost 7 bases. Germline assignment: CDR1 SGHAT and CDR2 FQNNGV. The full variable domain, with the rest looked up from reference TRBV11-2 and TRBJ1-4, is EAGVAQSPRYKIIEKRQSVAFWCNPISGHATLYWYQQILGQGPKLLIQFQNNGVVDDSQLPKDRFSAERLKGVDSTLKIQPAKLEDSAVYLCASSLRQGKGEKLFFGSGTQLSVL.

This rearrangement joins TRBV6-1 to TRBJ1-5; D is ambiguous. V was pared by 2 bases and J by 3 bases, with 5 bases between. This CDR3 comprises 13 residues. Germline V CDR1 and CDR2: MNHNS, SASEGT. CDR3 coding DNA: TGTGCCAGCAGTGAAAGGTCCAATCAGCCCCAGCATTTT. This encodes CASSERSNQPQHF.

Here the CDR3 reads CASSLTDTQYF. The CDR3 DNA sequence: TGTGCCAGCAGCTTAACAGATACGCAGTATTTT. This chain links TRBV5-6 with TRBJ2-3; D gene uncertain. CDR3 length: 11 amino acids. Trimming removed 2 bases at V and 3 bases at J, with 1 base between. Germline CDR1 SGHDT, CDR2 YYEEEE.

The chain is built from TRBV11-2 and TRBJ2-6; TRBD1 is a possible D gene (6 bases). V was shortened by 5 bases and J by 1 base, with 9 bases between the two germline ends. The CDR3 is made up of 15 amino acids. Germline CDR1 reads SGHAT; CDR2 reads FQNNGV. The CDR3 protein is CASSRQVSGANVLTF. The CDR3 DNA follows: TGTGCCAGCAGCCGACAGGTTTCTGGGGCCAACGTCCTGACTTTC.

This clone has only a few counts. The chain uses TRBV5-6 and TRBJ1-5; D perhaps matches TRBD1 (5 bases). Trimming left V 2 bases short and J 4 bases short, with 13 bases between. Germline lookup yields CDR1 SGHDT and CDR2 YYEEEE. CDR3 size: 15 residues. CDR3: CASSFQGRDNQPQHF. CDR3 in DNA: TGTGCCAGCAGCTTCCAGGGACGGGATAATCAGCCCCAGCATTTT. The complete variable domain, with remaining parts taken from reference TRBV5-6 and TRBJ1-5, reads DAGVTQSPTHLIKTRGQQVTLRCSPKSGHDTVSWYQQALGQGPQFIFQYYEEEERQRGNFPDRFSGHQFPNYSSELNVNALLLGDSALYLCASSFQGRDNQPQHFGDGTRLSIL.

The chain carries TRBV7-2 and TRBJ1-5; maybe TRBD1 (6 bases). Germline V gives CDR1 SGHTA, CDR2 FQGNSA. V lost 3 bases to trimming and J lost 7 bases, with 10 bases between them. CDR3 length equals 13 residues. DNA for the CDR3: TGTGCCAGCAGCTTCCTAGGGGGGCAGCCCCAGCATTTT. Protein sequence: CASSFLGGQPQHF.

The genes are TRBV28 and TRBJ1-1, with D maybe TRBD1 (5 bases). CDR1 is MDHEN, CDR2 SYDVKM, per germline. The CDR3 consists of 12 residues. The germline V and J ends were trimmed by 11 bases and 0 bases, with 10 bases remaining between them. CDR3 region: CAWGDLNTEAFF. The CDR3 bases are TGTGCCTGGGGGGACTTGAACACTGAAGCTTTCTTT.

This clone has only a few counts. The chain links TRBV19 to TRBJ1-2; TRBD1 might be the D (5 bases). The V end lost 4 bases, the J end lost 8 bases, and 11 bases lay between the germline ends. The V gene's germline CDR1 is LNHDA and CDR2 SQIVND (reference sequence). The CDR3 is 12 residues long. CDR3: CASSTGSRGYTF. Written as DNA, the CDR3 is TGTGCCAGTAGTACAGGGAGTAGGGGCTACACCTTC.